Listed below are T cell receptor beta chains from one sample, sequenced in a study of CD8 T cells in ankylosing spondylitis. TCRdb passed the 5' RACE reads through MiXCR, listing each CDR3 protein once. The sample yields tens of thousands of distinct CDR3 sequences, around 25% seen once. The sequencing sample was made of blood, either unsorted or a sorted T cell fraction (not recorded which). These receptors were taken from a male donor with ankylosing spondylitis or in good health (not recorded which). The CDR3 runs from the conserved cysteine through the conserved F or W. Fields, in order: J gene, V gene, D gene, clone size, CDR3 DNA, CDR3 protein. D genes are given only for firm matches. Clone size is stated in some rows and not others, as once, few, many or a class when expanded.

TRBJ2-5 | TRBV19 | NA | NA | TGTGCCAGTAGTCTTAGCGGCCTGGGGCGGACCCAGTACTTC | CASSLSGLGRTQYF
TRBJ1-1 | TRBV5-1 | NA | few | TGCGCCAGCAGCGTAACAGGATTGAACACTGAAGCTTTCTTT | CASSVTGLNTEAFF
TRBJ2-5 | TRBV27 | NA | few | TGTGCCAGCAAAACAGGGCGGGAGACCCAGTACTTC | CASKTGRETQYF
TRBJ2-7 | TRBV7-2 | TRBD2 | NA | TGTGCCAGCAGCTCTCGGGGACTAGCGGATAGCTCCTACGAGCAGTACTTC | CASSSRGLADSSYEQYF
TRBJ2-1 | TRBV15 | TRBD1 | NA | TGTGCCACCAGCAGGGCAGGGGGATACAATGAGCAGTTCTTC | CATSRAGGYNEQFF
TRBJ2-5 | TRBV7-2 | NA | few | TGTGCCAGCAGTATAAGGTACCGAGAGACCCAGTACTTC | CASSIRYRETQYF
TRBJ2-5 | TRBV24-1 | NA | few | TGTGCCACCAGTGACAATTACCAAGAGACCCAGTACTTC | CATSDNYQETQYF
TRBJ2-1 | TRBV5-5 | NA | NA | TGTGCCAGCAGCTTGGCCATCTGGTATAGTGCAAATGAGCAGTTCTTC | CASSLAIWYSANEQFF
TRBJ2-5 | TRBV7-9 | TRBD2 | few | TGTGCCAGCAGCGCTAGCGGGGTTCAAGAGACCCAGTACTTC | CASSASGVQETQYF
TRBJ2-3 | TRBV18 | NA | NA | TGTGCCAGCTCACCTACGAGTGAAACTAGCACAGATACGCAGTATTTT | CASSPTSETSTDTQYF
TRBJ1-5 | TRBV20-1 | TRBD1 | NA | TGCAGTGCTAGAGATCTCCGGGACAGTATTGACCAGCCCCAGCATTTT | CSARDLRDSIDQPQHF